A single sample gave rise to the 21 T cell receptor beta chains below, sequenced in a study of memory CD4+ T cells and cytomegalovirus serostatus. The sort gate was single viable CD3+CD4+CD8-CD45RO+ cells for memory CD4+ T cells. Method: immunoSEQ multiplex PCR; TCRdb's copy keeps in-frame clones and lacks some. The sample comprises 50,000 to 60,000 clones, about 80% of which are singletons, and about 1.4% rests with the top ten. Material for sequencing was memory CD4+ T cells from blood. Receptor source: an adult in good health and CMV-seropositive.

The chain has TRBV5-5 and TRBJ2-5, with D perhaps TRBD1 (7 bases). Germline V gives CDR1 SGHKS, CDR2 YYEKEE (reference sequence). This CDR3 comprises 14 residues. V was cut by 7 bases and J by 5 bases, with 18 bases left in between. The CDR3 bases are TGTGCCAGCCAGCAGGGGGGCTCCGGGGAGACCCAGTACTTC. Its translation is CASQQGGSGETQYF.

This clone was counted a single time. The gene calls are TRBV7-9 and TRBJ1-1; D is possibly TRBD1 (5 bases). The CDR3 has 14 amino acids. V lost 5 bases to trimming and J lost 6 bases, with 16 bases between them. Looked up from germline, CDR1 is SEHNR and CDR2 is FQNEAQ (reference sequence). The CDR3 region has the DNA TGTGCCAGCAGCCCCGGGGGGAGGGGATCTGAAGCTTTCTTT. It specifies CASSPGGRGSEAFF.

This chain links TRBV5-5 with TRBJ1-1; TRBD1 matches 8 bases. Germline CDR1 SGHKS, CDR2 YYEKEE (reference sequence). With V trimmed by 5 bases and J by 6 bases, 6 bases remained unmatched. This CDR3 spans 13 amino acids. DNA of the CDR3: TGTGCCAGCAGACAACAGGGGGTGGCTGAAGCTTTCTTT. Translated, it gives CASRQQGVAEAFF.

This clone has just a few counts. This chain connects TRBV19 to TRBJ2-2; D might be TRBD2 (6 bases). Germline loops: CDR1 LNHDA, CDR2 SQIVND (reference sequence). The CDR3 extends over 13 amino acids. Trimming took off 5 bases at V and 5 bases at J, with 9 bases between the two ends. As DNA, the CDR3 is TGTGCCAGTAGTTCCGGGGGTACCGGGGAGCTGTTTTTT. Translating gives CASSSGGTGELFF.

The rearrangement joins TRBV11-2 to TRBJ2-7; D gene uncertain. The V end was cut by 1 base, the J end by 2 bases, with 12 bases between. There are 15 residues in the CDR3. CDR1 is SGHAT and CDR2 is FQNNGV in the germline V gene. Here the CDR3 reads CASSLVLAGPYEQYF. The CDR3, as DNA: TGTGCCAGCAGCTTAGTCTTAGCAGGTCCCTACGAGCAGTACTTC.

In this sample, this clone turned up a few times. This chain joins TRBV6-6 and TRBJ2-1, with 11 bases lining up with TRBD1. The CDR3 sequence is 15 residues long. V shed 2 bases and J 5 bases; nucleotides not matched to a gene: 2. The germline V gene encodes CDR1 MNHNY and CDR2 SVGAGI (reference sequence). This chain's CDR3 is CASSYPGQGDNEQFF. Written as DNA, the CDR3 is TGTGCCAGCAGTTACCCGGGACAGGGGGACAATGAGCAGTTCTTC.

The chain recombines TRBV6-6 with TRBJ2-1; the match to TRBD2 covers 12 bases. V gave up 4 bases and J gave up 3 bases; unmatched junction bases: 1. CDR1 and CDR2 from the germline V gene are MNHNY and SVGAGI (reference sequence). CDR3 size: 15 residues. The CDR3, as DNA: TGTGCCAGCAGTTCTAGCGGGAGGGGCTACAATGAGCAGTTCTTC. This sequence encodes CASSSSGRGYNEQFF.

J is TRBJ1-3 and V is TRBV5-4, with 10 bases identical to TRBD1. The CDR3 is 15 amino acids. Germline values: CDR1 SGHNT, CDR2 YYREEE (reference sequence). V was clipped by 0 bases and J by 4 bases; unmatched bases: 1. The CDR3 coding sequence is TGTGCCAGCAGCTTGGCGGGACAGGGGGGAAACACCATATATTTT. Translating gives CASSLAGQGGNTIYF. Full variable domain (missing parts from reference TRBV5-4 and TRBJ1-3): ETGVTQSPTHLIKTRGQQVTLRCSSQSGHNTVSWYQQALGQGPQFIFQYYREEENGRGNFPPRFSGLQFPNYSSELNVNALELDDSALYLCASSLAGQGGNTIYFGEGSWLTVV.

As to this clone: Other DNA sequences in the sample encode the same CDR3. The V call is TRBV30, the J call TRBJ1-1; D is uncertain. V lost 1 base, J lost 1 base, and 4 bases lay in between. This CDR3 is 12 amino acids long. The germline gives CDR1 GTSNPN, CDR2 SVGIG (reference sequence). The CDR3 DNA is TGTGCCTGGAGTGACGGGAACACTGAAGCTTTCTTT. The encoded protein is CAWSDGNTEAFF.

Regarding this clone: The junction does not match germline at one end; this may be a read error. V is TRBV5-1 and J is TRBJ2-3; D is unresolved. The CDR3 loop spans 13 amino acids. Germline V lookup: CDR1 SGHRS, CDR2 YFSETQ. The CDR3 DNA reads TGCGCCAGCAGCCCGGGTGACACAAATACGCAGTATTTT. It yields the protein CASSPGDTNTQYF.

The chain uses TRBV28 and TRBJ2-3; 11 bases map to TRBD2. V dropped 6 bases and J dropped 4; count of bases not matched to a gene: 6. The germline gives CDR1 MDHEN, CDR2 SYDVKM. The CDR3 extends over 15 amino acids. CDR3 residues: CASSRGLAAADTQYF. The CDR3 DNA is TGTGCCAGCAGCCGGGGACTAGCGGCCGCAGATACGCAGTATTTT.

V and J are TRBV18 and TRBJ1-1; 10 bases map to TRBD1. V trimming: 0 bases; J trimming: 1 base; junction bases outside the gene matches: 5. The CDR3 is made up of 17 amino acids. Germline V gene data show CDR1 as KGHSH and CDR2 as LQKENI. CDR3: CASSPPLRTGGNTEAFF. In DNA, the CDR3 is TGTGCCAGCTCACCACCCCTTAGGACAGGGGGGAACACTGAAGCTTTCTTT.

This sequence joins TRBV18 and TRBJ1-1; D gene ambiguous. V dropped 3 bases and J dropped 12 bases, with 17 bases sitting between them. This CDR3 has 13 residues. In germline, CDR1 is KGHSH, CDR2 LQKENI. The CDR3 loop reads CASSPLFPDDPFF. For the CDR3, the DNA is TGTGCCAGCTCACCGCTCTTTCCAGACGACCCTTTCTTT.

This clone was picked up one time. The rearrangement joins TRBV5-1 to TRBJ2-7; 7 bases map to TRBD1. V shed 3 bases and J 0 bases; nucleotides not matched to a gene: 6. The germline V gene encodes CDR1 SGHRS and CDR2 YFSETQ. CDR3 size: 15 residues. The CDR3 DNA reads TGCGCCAGCAGCTGGGACAGCATTAGCTCCTACGAGCAGTACTTC. Encoded protein: CASSWDSISSYEQYF.

The genes are TRBV6-1 and TRBJ1-4; D not certain. The CDR3 loop spans 12 amino acids. The V end lost 5 bases, the J end lost 6 bases, and 7 bases lay between the germline ends. CDR1 is MNHNS and CDR2 is SASEGT in the germline V gene. The CDR3 protein is CASSFGDEKLFF. In nucleotides, the CDR3 is TGTGCCAGCAGTTTCGGAGATGAAAAACTGTTTTTT.

The chain employs TRBV5-1 and TRBJ2-1; D is possibly TRBD1 (6 bases). Germline V gives CDR1 SGHRS, CDR2 YFSETQ. This CDR3 region has 13 residues. Trimming shortened V by 9 bases and J by 2 bases, and 12 bases separated the two germline ends. The CDR3 sequence is CANRDTPYNEQFF. CDR3 DNA: TGCGCCAACCGGGACACCCCCTACAATGAGCAGTTCTTC.

The V and J genes are TRBV6-6 and TRBJ1-2; tentatively, D is TRBD1 (5 bases). V was pared by 2 bases and J by 8 bases, with 12 bases between. The germline CDR1 and CDR2 sequences are MNHNY and SVGAGI (reference sequence). The CDR3 has 13 amino acids. The CDR3 coding sequence is TGTGCCAGCAGTTACCTTACGGGGCAGGGCTACACCTTC. This sequence encodes CASSYLTGQGYTF.

J is TRBJ2-3 and V is TRBV2, with a tentative D call TRBD1 (5 bases). The CDR3 extends over 15 amino acids. Germline V gives CDR1 SNHLY, CDR2 FYNNEI. V lost 6 bases and J 1 base, leaving 14 bases between the germline ends. CDR3 loop: CASRMTALRTDTQYF. CDR3 nucleotides: TGTGCCAGCAGGATGACAGCCCTTCGCACAGATACGCAGTATTTT. Full variable domain (remainder filled in from reference TRBV2 and TRBJ2-3): EPEVTQTPSHQVTQMGQEVILRCVPISNHLYFYWYRQILGQKVEFLVSFYNNEISEKSEIFDDQFSVERPDGSNFTLKIRSTKLEDSAMYFCASRMTALRTDTQYFGPGTRLTVL.

The genes are TRBV10-3 and TRBJ2-5; D is unclear. V lost 3 bases and J lost 5, with 16 bases in between. The CDR3 sequence is 15 residues long. CDR1 and CDR2 from the germline V gene are ENHRY and SYGVKD. Here the CDR3 DNA reads TGTGCCATCAGTGACCCGGCGATCCGTGTGGAGACCCAGTACTTC. This translates into CAISDPAIRVETQYF.

This clone was observed once. V is TRBV2 and J is TRBJ1-5; D is undetermined. CDR1 and CDR2 from the germline V gene are SNHLY and FYNNEI. Trimming removed 4 bases at V and 0 bases at J, with 16 bases between. This CDR3 region has 17 residues. CDR3 in DNA: TGTGCCAGCAGTGCGTTTGGCGGCAGAAATAGCAATCAGCCCCAGCATTTT. Translated: CASSAFGGRNSNQPQHF.

The chain carries TRBV4-1 and TRBJ2-1; D gene ambiguous. Trimming cost V 0 bases and J 0 bases, with 9 bases left between them. Germline V gene data show CDR1 as MGHRA and CDR2 as YSYEKL. The CDR3 is 16 residues long. DNA for the CDR3: TGCGCCAGCAGCCAAGACCCAGCGAACTCCTACAATGAGCAGTTCTTC. It specifies CASSQDPANSYNEQFF.